The next 19 T cell receptor beta chains were all read from a single sample in a study of cytomegalovirus exposure and HLA in healthy donors. 13 Jbeta primers and 60 Vbeta primers were used for the PCR. Produced via immunoSEQ multiplex PCR; TCRdb's table is partial and in-frame only. The sample includes tens of thousands of clones. Sequencing used PBMCs. These receptors were taken from a woman between 40 and 50 years old in good health and CMV-seropositive.

The chain links TRBV11-2 to TRBJ1-1, with 8 nucleotides matching TRBD1. V dropped 2 bases and J dropped 1; count of bases not matched to a gene: 6. CDR1 is SGHAT and CDR2 is FQNNGV in the germline V gene. CDR3 length: 16 residues. CDR3 nucleotides: TGTGCCAGCAGCTTAACGACAGGGGAGTGGAACACTGAAGCTTTCTTT. Translation gives CASSLTTGEWNTEAFF.

The chain combines TRBV4-1 with TRBJ2-1, with TRBD2 identical over 7 bases. The ends lost 4 bases at V and 2 bases at J; junction bases unmatched: 11. Germline V gene data show CDR1 as MGHRA and CDR2 as YSYEKL. The CDR3 contains 17 residues. The CDR3 loop is CASSLSGDYRTYNEQFF. CDR3 sequence (DNA): TGCGCCAGCAGCCTCTCTGGGGACTATCGGACCTACAATGAGCAGTTCTTC.

The rearrangement uses TRBV7-3 and TRBJ2-7, with TRBD1 matching over 9 bases. Germline V lookup: CDR1 SGHTA, CDR2 FQGTGA. The CDR3 length is 16 residues. Trimming took 5 bases from V and 2 from J; bases not matched to a gene: 10. DNA of the CDR3: TGTGCCAGCAGCCCCACTCCGGGACAGGGTACCTACGAGCAGTACTTC. It translates to CASSPTPGQGTYEQYF.

This chain connects TRBV7-3 to TRBJ2-2; 9 bases agree with TRBD1. The CDR3 consists of 17 residues. The germline gives CDR1 SGHTA, CDR2 FQGTGA. After removal of 4 bases from V and 1 base from J, the junction contained 7 bases not matched to a gene. CDR3 nucleotides: TGTGCCAGCAGCTCTAGTCCGGGACAGGGGAACACCGGGGAGCTGTTTTTT. Its protein is CASSSSPGQGNTGELFF. Combining the CDR3 with reference TRBV7-3 and TRBJ2-2 gives the whole variable domain GAGVSQTPSNKVTEKGKYVELRCDPISGHTALYWYRQSLGQGPEFLIYFQGTGAADDSGLPNDRFFAVRPEGSVSTLKIQRTERGDSAVYLCASSSSPGQGNTGELFFGEGSRLTVL.

This rearrangement joins TRBV28 to TRBJ2-1; 7 nucleotides match TRBD2. J gave up 4 bases and V 6 bases, and 12 bases lay outside the gene matches. CDR3 length: 16 amino acids. CDR1 is MDHEN, CDR2 SYDVKM, per germline. CDR3 sequence (DNA): TGTGCCAGCAGGGATAGGGATAGCGGGTTTTACAATGAGCAGTTCTTC. Amino acid sequence: CASRDRDSGFYNEQFF.

CDR3 amino acids: CASSLPTRRRVLGGSLYGQPQHF. Here the CDR3 DNA reads TGCGCCAGCTCGCTTCCCACTCGCCGGCGGGTGTTAGGGGGTTCTCTTTACGGACAGCCCCAGCATTTT. The chain carries TRBV10-1 and TRBJ1-5; tentative D call: TRBD1 (6 bases). CDR1 WNHNN and CDR2 SYGVQD come from the germline V gene (reference sequence). V was clipped by 8 bases and J by 7 bases, with 45 bases between them. The CDR3 has 23 amino acids.

The chain links TRBV11-3 to TRBJ2-7; TRBD2 might be the D (5 bases). Germline V lookup: CDR1 SGHNT, CDR2 YENEEA. V was clipped by 2 bases and J by 1 base, with 12 bases between them. The CDR3 runs 15 residues. The CDR3 loop reads CASSLSAGLSYEQYF. Written as DNA, the CDR3 is TGTGCCAGCAGCTTATCCGCGGGCCTTTCCTACGAGCAGTACTTC.

The chain is built from TRBV9 and TRBJ1-6; TRBD1 is a possible D gene (6 bases). The CDR3 spans 18 residues. The germline gives CDR1 SGDLS, CDR2 YYNGEE. Trimming removed 3 bases from V and 0 bases from J, with 16 bases in between. CDR3 DNA sequence: TGTGCCAGCAGCGCCCTCGACAGGATAAGCTCCTATAATTCACCCCTCCACTTT. It codes for CASSALDRISSYNSPLHF.

The chain joins TRBV7-8 to TRBJ1-1; no firm D call. Germline V lookup: CDR1 SGHVS, CDR2 FQNEAQ. The CDR3 covers 16 residues. The V gene lost 3 bases and the J gene lost 0 bases, with 14 bases spanning the gap. The CDR3 DNA sequence: TGTGCCAGCAGCTTTAGCGGATCCGGGGTGAACACTGAAGCTTTCTTT. It translates to CASSFSGSGVNTEAFF.

The chain uses TRBV6-5 and TRBJ2-7; 12 bases fit TRBD2. The CDR3 spans 14 residues. J gave up 5 bases and V 5 bases, and 4 bases lay outside the gene matches. CDR1 is MNHEY, CDR2 SVGAGI, per germline. CDR3 DNA sequence: TGTGCCAGCAGTCAACTAGCGGGAGGCCACGAGCAGTACTTC. The encoded protein is CASSQLAGGHEQYF.

The V gene is TRBV7-8, the J gene TRBJ1-2; 7 nucleotides match TRBD1. Germline-derived CDR1 and CDR2 are SGHVS and FQNEAQ. V shed 4 bases, J shed 4 bases, and the junction held 6 bases outside the gene matches. The CDR3 covers 14 residues. The CDR3 bases are TGTGCCAGCAGCTCCTCCGGGACAGTCTATGGCTACACCTTC. Protein sequence: CASSSSGTVYGYTF. Based on the CDR3 plus reference TRBV7-8 and TRBJ1-2, the full variable domain is GAGVSQSPRYKVAKRGQDVALRCDPISGHVSLFWYQQALGQGPEFLTYFQNEAQLDKSGLPSDRFFAERPEGSVSTLKIQRTQQEDSAVYLCASSSSGTVYGYTFGSGTRLTVV.

V and J are TRBV6-5 and TRBJ1-1, with D possibly TRBD1 on 6 matching bases. The CDR3 is 13 amino acids. Germline assignment: CDR1 MNHEY and CDR2 SVGAGI. The ends were cut back, 6 bases at V and 3 bases at J, with 11 bases in the middle. As DNA, the CDR3 is TGTGCCAGCAGCCTTTGGACAGACACTGAAGCTTTCTTT. Translated, it gives CASSLWTDTEAFF.

The rearrangement uses TRBV5-1 and TRBJ1-6; 9 positions agree with TRBD1. The CDR3 is 16 amino acids. Germline values: CDR1 SGHRS, CDR2 YFSETQ. Trimming at V came to 0 bases and at J to 4 bases, leaving 2 bases not matched to a gene. The CDR3 bases are TGCGCCAGCAGCTTGGGACAGGGGGGATATAATTCACCCCTCCACTTT. Translating gives CASSLGQGGYNSPLHF.

This chain links TRBV5-4 with TRBJ2-7; D perhaps matches TRBD2 (6 bases). The CDR3 runs 15 residues. Germline CDR1 reads SGHNT; CDR2 reads YYREEE (reference sequence). With 5 bases removed from V and 0 bases from J, the gap between germline ends came to 15 bases. The CDR3 here is CASRPGLEISYEQYF. The CDR3 DNA sequence: TGTGCCAGCAGACCGGGACTGGAAATCTCCTACGAGCAGTACTTC.

The rearrangement uses TRBV7-9 and TRBJ1-4; no firm D call. The CDR3 runs 13 residues. V lost 0 bases and J lost 8, with 7 bases in between. Germline assignment: CDR1 SEHNR and CDR2 FQNEAQ (reference sequence). DNA of the CDR3: TGTGCCAGCAGCTTAGCCAGTAAGGAAAAACTGTTTTTT. As protein: CASSLASKEKLFF.

This chain connects TRBV7-3 to TRBJ2-7; a weak D match, TRBD2 (7 bases). The CDR3 extends over 14 amino acids. V was pared by 6 bases and J by 2 bases, with 14 bases between. Germline V lookup: CDR1 SGHTA, CDR2 FQGTGA. DNA for the CDR3: TGTGCCAGCAGTAGGGGAGGGGGACCCTACGAGCAGTACTTC. It translates to CASSRGGGPYEQYF.

The chain joins TRBV4-1 to TRBJ1-5; possible D gene TRBD1, 6 bases. CDR3 length: 16 residues. Deletions cut 0 bases from V and 2 bases from J, with 11 bases between. The germline V gene has CDR1 MGHRA and CDR2 YSYEKL. The CDR3, as DNA: TGCGCCAGCAGCCAAGATATCTACAGGGGCAATCAGCCCCAGCATTTT. Protein product: CASSQDIYRGNQPQHF.

This chain joins TRBV7-2 and TRBJ2-6; D unresolved. The CDR3 is 15 amino acids. V lost 2 bases, J lost 0 bases, and 5 bases lay in between. Germline CDR1 SGHTA, CDR2 FQGNSA. DNA for the CDR3: TGTGCCAGCAGCTTACAGGTCTCTGGGGCCAACGTCCTGACTTTC. Encoded protein: CASSLQVSGANVLTF.

A remark on this clone: Other DNA sequences in this specimen translate into the identical CDR3. The CDR3 DNA reads as TGTGCCAGCAGCTTGAGGGGCGAGCAGTACTTC. Translated, it gives CASSLRGEQYF. The chain is built from TRBV5-4 and TRBJ2-7, with TRBD1 as a possible D gene (5 bases). The CDR3 loop spans 11 amino acids. V lost 1 base, J lost 6 bases, and 5 bases lay in between. CDR1 is SGHNT and CDR2 is YYREEE in the germline V gene (reference sequence). Supplemented by reference TRBV5-4 and TRBJ2-7, the full variable domain reads ETGVTQSPTHLIKTRGQQVTLRCSSQSGHNTVSWYQQALGQGPQFIFQYYREEENGRGNFPPRFSGLQFPNYSSELNVNALELDDSALYLCASSLRGEQYFGPGTRLTVT.